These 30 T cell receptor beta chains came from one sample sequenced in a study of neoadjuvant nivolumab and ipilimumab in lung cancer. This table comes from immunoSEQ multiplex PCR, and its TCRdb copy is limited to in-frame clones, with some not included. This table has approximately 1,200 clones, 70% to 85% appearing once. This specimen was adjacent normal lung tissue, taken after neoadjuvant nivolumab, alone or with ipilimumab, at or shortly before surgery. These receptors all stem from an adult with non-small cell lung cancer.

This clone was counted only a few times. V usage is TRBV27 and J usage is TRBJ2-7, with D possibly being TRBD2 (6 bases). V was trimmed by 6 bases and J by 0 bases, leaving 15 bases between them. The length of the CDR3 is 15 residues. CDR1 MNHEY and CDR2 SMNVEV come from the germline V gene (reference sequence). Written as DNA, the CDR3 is TGTGCCAGCAGGCTACAGGAGGGGCGCTCCTACGAGCAGTACTTC. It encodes CASRLQEGRSYEQYF.

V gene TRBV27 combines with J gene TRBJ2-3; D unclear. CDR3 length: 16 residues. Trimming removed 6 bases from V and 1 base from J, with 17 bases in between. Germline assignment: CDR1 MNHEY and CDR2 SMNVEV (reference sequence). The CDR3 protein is CASRERWGVRTDTQYF. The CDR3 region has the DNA TGTGCCAGCAGGGAGAGGTGGGGTGTACGCACAGATACGCAGTATTTT.

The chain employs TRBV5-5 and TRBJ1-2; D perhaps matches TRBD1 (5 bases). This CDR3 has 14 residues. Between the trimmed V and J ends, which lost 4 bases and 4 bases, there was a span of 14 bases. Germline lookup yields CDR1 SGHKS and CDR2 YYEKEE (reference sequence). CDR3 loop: CASSQRQYPYGYTF. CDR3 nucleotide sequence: TGTGCCAGCAGCCAGAGACAGTATCCCTATGGCTACACCTTC.

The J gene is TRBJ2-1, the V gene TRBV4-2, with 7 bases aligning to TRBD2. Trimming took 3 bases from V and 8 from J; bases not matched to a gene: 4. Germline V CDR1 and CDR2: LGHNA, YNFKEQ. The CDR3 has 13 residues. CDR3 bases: TGTGCCAGCAGCCATGGGAGGGAAGATGAGCAGTTCTTC. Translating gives CASSHGREDEQFF.

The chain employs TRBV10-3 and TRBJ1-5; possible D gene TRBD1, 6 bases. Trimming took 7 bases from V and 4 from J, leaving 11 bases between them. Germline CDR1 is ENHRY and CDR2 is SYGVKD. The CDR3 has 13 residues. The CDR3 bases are TGTGCCATCAAGGGGGTCGGGAATCAGCCCCAGCATTTT. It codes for CAIKGVGNQPQHF.

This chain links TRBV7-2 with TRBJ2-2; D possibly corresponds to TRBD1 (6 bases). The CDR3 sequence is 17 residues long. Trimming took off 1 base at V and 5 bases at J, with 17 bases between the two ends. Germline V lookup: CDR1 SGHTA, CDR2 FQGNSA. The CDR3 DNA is TGTGCCAGCAGCTTAGGAGTTACAACAGGGCGGACCGGGGAGCTGTTTTTT. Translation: CASSLGVTTGRTGELFF.

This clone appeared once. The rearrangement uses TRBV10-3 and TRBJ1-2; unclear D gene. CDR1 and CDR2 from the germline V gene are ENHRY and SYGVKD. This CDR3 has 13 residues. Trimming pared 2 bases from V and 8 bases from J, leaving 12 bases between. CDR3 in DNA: TGTGCCATCAGTGAGGTCACAGTGGCCGGCTACACCTTC. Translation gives CAISEVTVAGYTF.

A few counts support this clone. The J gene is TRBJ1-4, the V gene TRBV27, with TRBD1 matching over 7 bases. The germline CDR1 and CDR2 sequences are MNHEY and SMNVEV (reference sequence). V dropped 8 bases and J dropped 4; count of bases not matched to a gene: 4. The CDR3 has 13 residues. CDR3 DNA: TGTGCCAGCGCGGACAGGTTTAATGAAAAACTGTTTTTT. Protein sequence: CASADRFNEKLFF. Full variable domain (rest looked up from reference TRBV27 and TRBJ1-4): EAQVTQNPRYLITVTGKKLTVTCSQNMNHEYMSWYRQDPGLGLRQIYYSMNVEVTDKGDVPEGYKVSRKEKRNFPLILESPSPNQTSLYFCASADRFNEKLFFGSGTQLSVL.

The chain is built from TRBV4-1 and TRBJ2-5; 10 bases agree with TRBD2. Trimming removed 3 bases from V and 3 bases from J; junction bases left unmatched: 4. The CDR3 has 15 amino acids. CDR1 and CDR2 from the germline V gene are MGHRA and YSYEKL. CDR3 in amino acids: CASSHLTSGEETQYF. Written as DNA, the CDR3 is TGCGCCAGCAGCCACCTCACTAGCGGGGAAGAGACCCAGTACTTC.

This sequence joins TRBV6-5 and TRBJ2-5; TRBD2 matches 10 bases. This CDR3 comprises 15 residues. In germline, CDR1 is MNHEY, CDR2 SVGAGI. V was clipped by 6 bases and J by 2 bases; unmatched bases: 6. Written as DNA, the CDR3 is TGTGCCAGCAGGGTTAGCGGGGGGCGACAAGAGACCCAGTACTTC. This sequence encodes CASRVSGGRQETQYF.

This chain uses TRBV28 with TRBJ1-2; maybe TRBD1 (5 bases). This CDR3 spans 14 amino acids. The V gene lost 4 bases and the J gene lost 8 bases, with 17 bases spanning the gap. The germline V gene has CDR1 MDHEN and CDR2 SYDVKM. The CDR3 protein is CASSWSLRVTGYTF. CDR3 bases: TGTGCCAGCAGTTGGTCCCTCAGGGTAACGGGCTACACCTTC.

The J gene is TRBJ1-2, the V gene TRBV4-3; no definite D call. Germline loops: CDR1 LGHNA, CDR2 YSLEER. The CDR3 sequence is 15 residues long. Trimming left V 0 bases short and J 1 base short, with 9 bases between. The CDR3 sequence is CASSQDWGSNYGYTF. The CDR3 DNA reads TGCGCCAGCAGCCAAGATTGGGGTAGTAACTATGGCTACACCTTC.

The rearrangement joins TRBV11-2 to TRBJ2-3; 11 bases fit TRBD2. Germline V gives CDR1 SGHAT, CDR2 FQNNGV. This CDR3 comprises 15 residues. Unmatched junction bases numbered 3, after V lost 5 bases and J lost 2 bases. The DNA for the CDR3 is TGTGCCAGCAGCCCACTAGCGGGGGCCACAGATACGCAGTATTTT. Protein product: CASSPLAGATDTQYF.

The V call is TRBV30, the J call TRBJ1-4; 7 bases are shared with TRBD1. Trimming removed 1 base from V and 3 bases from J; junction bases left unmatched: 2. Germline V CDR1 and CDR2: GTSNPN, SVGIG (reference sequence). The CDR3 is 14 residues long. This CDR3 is CAWSEGQPNEKLFF. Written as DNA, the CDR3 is TGTGCCTGGAGTGAGGGACAGCCTAATGAAAAACTGTTTTTT.

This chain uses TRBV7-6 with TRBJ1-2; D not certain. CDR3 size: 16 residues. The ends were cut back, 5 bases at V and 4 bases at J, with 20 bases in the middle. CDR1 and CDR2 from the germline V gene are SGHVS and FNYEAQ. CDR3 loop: CASSNPLDRKTYGYTF. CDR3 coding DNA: TGTGCCAGCAGCAATCCGCTTGATCGAAAGACCTATGGCTACACCTTC.

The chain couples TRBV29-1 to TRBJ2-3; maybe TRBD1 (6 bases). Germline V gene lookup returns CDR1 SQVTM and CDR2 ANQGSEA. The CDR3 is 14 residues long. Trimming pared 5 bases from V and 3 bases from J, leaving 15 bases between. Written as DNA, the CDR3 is TGCAGCGTTTCCAGGGGCGAAACTACAGATACGCAGTATTTT. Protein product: CSVSRGETTDTQYF.

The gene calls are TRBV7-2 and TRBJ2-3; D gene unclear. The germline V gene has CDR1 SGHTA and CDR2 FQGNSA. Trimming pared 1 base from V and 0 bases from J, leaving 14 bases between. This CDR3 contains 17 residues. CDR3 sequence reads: CASSLVSGLSSTDTQYF. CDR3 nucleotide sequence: TGTGCCAGCAGCTTAGTGTCGGGCCTCTCGAGCACAGATACGCAGTATTTT.

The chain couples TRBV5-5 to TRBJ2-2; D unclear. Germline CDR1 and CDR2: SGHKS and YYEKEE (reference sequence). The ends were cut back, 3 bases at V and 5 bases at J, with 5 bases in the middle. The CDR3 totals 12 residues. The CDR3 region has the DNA TGTGCCAGCAGCTCGATAACCGGGGAGCTGTTTTTT. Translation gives CASSSITGELFF.

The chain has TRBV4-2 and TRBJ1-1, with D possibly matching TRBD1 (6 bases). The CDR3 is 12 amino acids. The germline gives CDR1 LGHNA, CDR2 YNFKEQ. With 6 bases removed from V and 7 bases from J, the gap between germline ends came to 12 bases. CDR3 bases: TGTGCCAGCAGTCTTGACAGGAATGAAGCTTTCTTT. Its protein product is CASSLDRNEAFF.

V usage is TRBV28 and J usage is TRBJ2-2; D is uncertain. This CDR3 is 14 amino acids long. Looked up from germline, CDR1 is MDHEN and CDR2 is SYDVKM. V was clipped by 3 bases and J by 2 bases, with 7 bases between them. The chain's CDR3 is CASSFSVNTGELFF. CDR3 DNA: TGTGCCAGCAGTTTCTCGGTAAACACCGGGGAGCTGTTTTTT.

The CDR3 coding sequence is TGTGCCAGCAGCTCCCGAGAGACCCAGTACTTC. Translation gives CASSSRETQYF. J is TRBJ2-5 and V is TRBV7-8; D remains ambiguous. With 4 bases removed from V and 4 bases from J, the gap between germline ends came to 4 bases. Germline CDR1 SGHVS, CDR2 FQNEAQ. The CDR3 loop spans 11 amino acids.

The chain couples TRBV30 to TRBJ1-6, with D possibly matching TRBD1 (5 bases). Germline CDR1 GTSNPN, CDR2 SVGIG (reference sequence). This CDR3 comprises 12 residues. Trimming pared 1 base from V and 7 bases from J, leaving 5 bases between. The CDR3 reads CAWSGGNSPLHF. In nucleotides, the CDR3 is TGTGCCTGGAGTGGGGGGAATTCACCCCTCCACTTT.

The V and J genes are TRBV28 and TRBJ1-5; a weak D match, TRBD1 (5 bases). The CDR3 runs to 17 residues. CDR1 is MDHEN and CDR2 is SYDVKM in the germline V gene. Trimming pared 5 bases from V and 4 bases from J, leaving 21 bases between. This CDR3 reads CASSPLWGSGRNQPQHF. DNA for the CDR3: TGTGCCAGCAGTCCGCTTTGGGGGTCAGGGAGGAATCAGCCCCAGCATTTT.

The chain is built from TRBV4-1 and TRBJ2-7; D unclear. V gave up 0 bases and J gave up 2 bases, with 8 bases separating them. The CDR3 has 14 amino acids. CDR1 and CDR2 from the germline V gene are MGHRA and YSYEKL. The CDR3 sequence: CASSQEASAYEQYF. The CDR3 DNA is TGCGCCAGCAGCCAAGAGGCGTCAGCCTACGAGCAGTACTTC.

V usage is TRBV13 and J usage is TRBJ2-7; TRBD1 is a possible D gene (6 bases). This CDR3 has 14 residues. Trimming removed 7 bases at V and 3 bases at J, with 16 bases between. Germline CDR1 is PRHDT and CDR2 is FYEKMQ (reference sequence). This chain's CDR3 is CASTPPGQNYEQYF. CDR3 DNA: TGTGCCAGCACCCCTCCCGGACAGAACTACGAGCAGTACTTC.

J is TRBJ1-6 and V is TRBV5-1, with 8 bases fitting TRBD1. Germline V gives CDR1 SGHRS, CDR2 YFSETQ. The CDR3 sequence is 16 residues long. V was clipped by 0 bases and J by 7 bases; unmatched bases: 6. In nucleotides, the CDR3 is TGCGCCAGCAGCTTGGACGGACAGGGCTTAAATTCACCCCTCCACTTT. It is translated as CASSLDGQGLNSPLHF.

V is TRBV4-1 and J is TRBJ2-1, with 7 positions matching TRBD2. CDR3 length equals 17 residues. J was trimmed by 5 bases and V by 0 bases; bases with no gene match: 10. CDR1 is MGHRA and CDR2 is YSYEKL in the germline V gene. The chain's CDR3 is CASSQDGGGLADNEQFF. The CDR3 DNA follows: TGCGCCAGCAGCCAAGATGGGGGAGGTCTAGCGGACAATGAGCAGTTCTTC.

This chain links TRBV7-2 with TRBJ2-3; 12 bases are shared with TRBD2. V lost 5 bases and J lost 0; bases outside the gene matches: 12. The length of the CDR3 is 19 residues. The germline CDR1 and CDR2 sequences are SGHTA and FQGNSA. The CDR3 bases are TGTGCCAGCAGCACAGGGAGACTAGCGGGGGCCCCAAGCACAGATACGCAGTATTTT. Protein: CASSTGRLAGAPSTDTQYF.

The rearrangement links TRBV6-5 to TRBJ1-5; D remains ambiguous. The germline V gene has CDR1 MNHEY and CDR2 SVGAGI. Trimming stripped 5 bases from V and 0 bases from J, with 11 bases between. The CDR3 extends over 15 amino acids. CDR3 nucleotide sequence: TGTGCCAGCAGTCAACAGCGATCTAGCAATCAGCCCCAGCATTTT. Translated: CASSQQRSSNQPQHF.

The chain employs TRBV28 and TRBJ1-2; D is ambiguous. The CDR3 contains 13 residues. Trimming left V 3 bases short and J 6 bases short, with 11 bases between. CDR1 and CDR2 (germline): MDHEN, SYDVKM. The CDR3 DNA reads TGTGCCAGCAGTTTGGGCGCGGGAAATGGCTACACCTTC. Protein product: CASSLGAGNGYTF.